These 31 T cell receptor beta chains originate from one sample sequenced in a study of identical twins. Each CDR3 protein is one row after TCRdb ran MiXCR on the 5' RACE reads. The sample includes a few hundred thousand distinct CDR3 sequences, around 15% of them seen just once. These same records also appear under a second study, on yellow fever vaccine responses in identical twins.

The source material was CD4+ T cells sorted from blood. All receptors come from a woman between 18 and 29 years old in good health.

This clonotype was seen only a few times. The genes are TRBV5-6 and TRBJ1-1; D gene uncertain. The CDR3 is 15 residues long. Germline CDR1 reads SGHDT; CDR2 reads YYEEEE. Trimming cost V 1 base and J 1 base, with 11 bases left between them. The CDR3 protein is CASSLLGRSNTEAFF. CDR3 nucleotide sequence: TGTGCCAGCAGCTTGCTGGGAAGGTCGAACACTGAAGCTTTCTTT.

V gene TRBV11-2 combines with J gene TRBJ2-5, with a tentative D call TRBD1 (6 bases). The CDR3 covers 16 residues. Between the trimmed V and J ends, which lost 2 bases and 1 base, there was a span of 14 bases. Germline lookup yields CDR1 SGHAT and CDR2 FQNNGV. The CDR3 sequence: CASSLSGVGAQETQYF. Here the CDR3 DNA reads TGTGCCAGCAGCTTATCAGGGGTTGGGGCCCAAGAGACCCAGTACTTC.

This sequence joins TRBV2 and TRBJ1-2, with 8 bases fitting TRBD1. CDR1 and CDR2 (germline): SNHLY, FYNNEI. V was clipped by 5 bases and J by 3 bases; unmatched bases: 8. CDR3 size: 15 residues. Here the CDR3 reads CASSKDRGLDYGYTF. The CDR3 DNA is TGTGCCAGCAGTAAAGACAGGGGACTTGACTATGGCTACACCTTC.

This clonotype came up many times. The CDR3 here is CASSQRLGTDTQYF. CDR3 bases: TGTGCCAGCAGCCAAAGACTAGGGACAGATACGCAGTATTTT. This chain uses TRBV3-1 with TRBJ2-3, with D perhaps TRBD2 (6 bases). CDR3 length: 14 residues. The germline CDR1 and CDR2 sequences are LGHDT and YNNKEL (reference sequence). V lost 2 bases, J lost 3 bases, and 9 bases lay in between.

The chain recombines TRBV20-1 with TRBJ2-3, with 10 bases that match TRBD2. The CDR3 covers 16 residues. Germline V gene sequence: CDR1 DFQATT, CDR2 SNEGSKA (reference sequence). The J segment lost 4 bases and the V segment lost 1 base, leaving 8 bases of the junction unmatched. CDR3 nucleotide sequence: TGCAGTGCTAGAGCTTGGCTAGCGGGGGCGGCAGATACGCAGTATTTT. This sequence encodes CSARAWLAGAADTQYF.

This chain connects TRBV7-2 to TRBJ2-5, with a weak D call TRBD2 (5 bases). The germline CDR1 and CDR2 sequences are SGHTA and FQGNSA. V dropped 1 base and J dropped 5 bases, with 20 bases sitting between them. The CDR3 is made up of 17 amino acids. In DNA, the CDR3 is TGTGCCAGCAGCTTAGGTGTGTTAGCCGAAGCGGTGGAGACCCAGTACTTC. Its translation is CASSLGVLAEAVETQYF. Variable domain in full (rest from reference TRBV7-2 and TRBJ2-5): GAGVSQSPSNKVTEKGKDVELRCDPISGHTALYWYRQSLGQGLEFLIYFQGNSAPDKSGLPSDRFSAERTGGSVSTLTIQRTQQEDSAVYLCASSLGVLAEAVETQYFGPGTRLLVL.

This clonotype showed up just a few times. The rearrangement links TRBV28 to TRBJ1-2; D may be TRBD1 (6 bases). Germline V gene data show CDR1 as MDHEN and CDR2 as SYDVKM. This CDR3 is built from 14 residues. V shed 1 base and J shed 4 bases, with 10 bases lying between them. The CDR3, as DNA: TGTGCCAGCAGTTTATCGGGGGCTCCCTATGGCTACACCTTC. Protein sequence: CASSLSGAPYGYTF.

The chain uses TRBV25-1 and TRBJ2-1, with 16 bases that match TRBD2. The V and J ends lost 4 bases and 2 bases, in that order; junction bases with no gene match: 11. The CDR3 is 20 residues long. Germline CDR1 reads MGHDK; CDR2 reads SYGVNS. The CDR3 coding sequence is TGTGCCAGCAGTGCCACTGTAGGGACTAGCGGGGGGGCTACCTACAATGAGCAGTTCTTC. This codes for CASSATVGTSGGATYNEQFF.

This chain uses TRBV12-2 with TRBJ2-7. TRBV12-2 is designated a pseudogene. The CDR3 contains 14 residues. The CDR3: CASRLAQGVPEQYV. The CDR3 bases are TGTGCAAGTCGCTTAGCCCAGGGAGTTCCCGAGCAGTACGTC.

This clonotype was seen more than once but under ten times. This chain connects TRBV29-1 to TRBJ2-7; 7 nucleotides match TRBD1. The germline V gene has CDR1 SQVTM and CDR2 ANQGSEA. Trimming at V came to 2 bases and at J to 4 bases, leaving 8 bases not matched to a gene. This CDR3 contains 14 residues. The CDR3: CSVESGQCVYEQYV. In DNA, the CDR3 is TGCAGCGTTGAATCGGGACAGTGCGTATACGAGCAGTACGTC.

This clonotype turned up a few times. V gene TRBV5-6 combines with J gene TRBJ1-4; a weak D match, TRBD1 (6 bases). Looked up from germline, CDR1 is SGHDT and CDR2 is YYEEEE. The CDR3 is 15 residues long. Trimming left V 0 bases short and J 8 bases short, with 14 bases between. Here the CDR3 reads CASSLGADGQEKLFF. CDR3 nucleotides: TGTGCCAGCAGCTTGGGGGCCGATGGACAGGAAAAACTGTTTTTT.

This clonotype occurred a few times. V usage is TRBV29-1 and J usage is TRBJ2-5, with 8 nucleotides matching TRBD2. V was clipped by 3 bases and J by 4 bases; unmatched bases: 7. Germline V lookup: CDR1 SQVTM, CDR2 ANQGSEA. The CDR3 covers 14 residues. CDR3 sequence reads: CSVDRAGGLETQYF. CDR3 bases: TGCAGCGTTGACAGGGCGGGGGGATTAGAGACCCAGTACTTC.

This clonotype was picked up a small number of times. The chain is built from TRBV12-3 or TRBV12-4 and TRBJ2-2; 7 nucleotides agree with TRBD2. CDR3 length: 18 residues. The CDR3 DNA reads TGTACCCGCAGTCCCCTTAGGTCTCTAGCGGTGAACACCGGGGAGCTGTTTTTT. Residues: CTRSPLRSLAVNTGELFF.

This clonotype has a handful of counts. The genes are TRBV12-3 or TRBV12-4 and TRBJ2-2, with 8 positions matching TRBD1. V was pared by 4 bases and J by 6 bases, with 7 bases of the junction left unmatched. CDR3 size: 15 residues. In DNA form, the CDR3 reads TGTGCCAGCAGTTCAGCTGGCAGGGGGCCCGGGGAGCTGTTTTTT. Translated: CASSSAGRGPGELFF.

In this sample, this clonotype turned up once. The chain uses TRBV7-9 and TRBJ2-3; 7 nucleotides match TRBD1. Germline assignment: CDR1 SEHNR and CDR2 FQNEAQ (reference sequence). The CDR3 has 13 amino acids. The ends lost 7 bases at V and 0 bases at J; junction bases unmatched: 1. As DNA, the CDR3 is TGTGCCAGCAAGGGACAGAGCACAGATACGCAGTATTTT. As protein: CASKGQSTDTQYF. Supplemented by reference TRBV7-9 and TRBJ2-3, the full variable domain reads DTGVSQNPRHKITKRGQNVTFRCDPISEHNRLYWYRQTLGQGPEFLTYFQNEAQLEKSRLLSDRFSAERPKGSFSTLEIQRTEQGDSAMYLCASKGQSTDTQYFGPGTRLTVL.

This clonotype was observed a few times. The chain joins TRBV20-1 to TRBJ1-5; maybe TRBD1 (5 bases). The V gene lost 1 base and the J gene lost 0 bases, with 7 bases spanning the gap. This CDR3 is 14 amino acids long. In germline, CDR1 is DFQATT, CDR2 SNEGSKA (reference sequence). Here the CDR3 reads CSARVGASNQPQHF. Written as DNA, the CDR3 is TGCAGTGCTAGAGTCGGGGCTAGCAATCAGCCCCAGCATTTT.

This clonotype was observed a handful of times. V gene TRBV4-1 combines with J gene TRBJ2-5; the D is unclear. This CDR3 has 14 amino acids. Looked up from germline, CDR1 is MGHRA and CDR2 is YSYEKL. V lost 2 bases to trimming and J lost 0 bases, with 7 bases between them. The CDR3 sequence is CASSQQTYQETQYF. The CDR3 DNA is TGCGCCAGCAGCCAACAGACATACCAAGAGACCCAGTACTTC.

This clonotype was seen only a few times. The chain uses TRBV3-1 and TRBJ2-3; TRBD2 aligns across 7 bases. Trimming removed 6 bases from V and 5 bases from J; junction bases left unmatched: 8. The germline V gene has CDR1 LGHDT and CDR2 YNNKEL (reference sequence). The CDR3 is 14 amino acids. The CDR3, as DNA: TGTGCCAGCAGTATGGGCGGGAGCCAAGATACGCAGTATTTT. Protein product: CASSMGGSQDTQYF.

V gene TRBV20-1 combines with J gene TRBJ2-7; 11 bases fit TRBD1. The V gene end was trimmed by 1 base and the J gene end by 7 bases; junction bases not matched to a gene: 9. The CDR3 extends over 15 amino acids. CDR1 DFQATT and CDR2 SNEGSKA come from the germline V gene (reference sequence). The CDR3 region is CSARAEDRGHWEQYV. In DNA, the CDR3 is TGCAGTGCTAGAGCTGAGGACAGGGGGCATTGGGAGCAGTACGTC.

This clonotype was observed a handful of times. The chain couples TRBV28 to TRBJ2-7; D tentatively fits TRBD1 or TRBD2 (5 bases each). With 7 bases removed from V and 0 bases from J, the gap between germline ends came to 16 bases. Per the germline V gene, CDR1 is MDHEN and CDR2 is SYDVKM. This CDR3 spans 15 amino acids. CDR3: CASIGAEVDSYEQYF. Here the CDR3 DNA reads TGTGCCAGCATCGGGGCAGAAGTCGACTCCTACGAGCAGTACTTC.

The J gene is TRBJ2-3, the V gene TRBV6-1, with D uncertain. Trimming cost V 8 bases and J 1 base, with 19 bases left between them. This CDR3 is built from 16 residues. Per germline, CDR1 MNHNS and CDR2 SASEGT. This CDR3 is CASRHQPGFGTDTQYF. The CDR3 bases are TGTGCCAGCCGGCACCAGCCCGGTTTTGGCACAGATACGCAGTATTTT.

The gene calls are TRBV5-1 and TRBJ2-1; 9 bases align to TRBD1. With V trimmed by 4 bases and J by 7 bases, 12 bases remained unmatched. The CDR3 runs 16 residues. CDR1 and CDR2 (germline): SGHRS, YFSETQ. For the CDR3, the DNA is TGCGCCAGCAGCGCCCTAGGACAGGGGTCCTCTAATGAGCAGTTCTTC. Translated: CASSALGQGSSNEQFF.

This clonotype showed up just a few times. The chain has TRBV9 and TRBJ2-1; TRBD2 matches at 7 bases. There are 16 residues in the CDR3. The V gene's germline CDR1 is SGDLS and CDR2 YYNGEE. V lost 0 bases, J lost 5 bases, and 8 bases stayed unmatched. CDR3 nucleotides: TGTGCCAGCAGCGTAGCCCCGGTGGGGGGGAACAATGAGCAGTTCTTC. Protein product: CASSVAPVGGNNEQFF.

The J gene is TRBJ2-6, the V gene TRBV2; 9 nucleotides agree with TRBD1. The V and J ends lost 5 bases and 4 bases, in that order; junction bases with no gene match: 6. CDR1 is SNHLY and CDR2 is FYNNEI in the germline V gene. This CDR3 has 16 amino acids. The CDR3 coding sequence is TGTGCCAGCAGTATACAGGGGGCGCAAGGGGCCAACGTCCTGACTTTC. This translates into CASSIQGAQGANVLTF.

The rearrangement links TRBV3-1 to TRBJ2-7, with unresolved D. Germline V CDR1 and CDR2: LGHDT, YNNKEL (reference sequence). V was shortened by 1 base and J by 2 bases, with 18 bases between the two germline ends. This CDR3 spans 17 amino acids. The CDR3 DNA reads TGTGCCAGCAGCCAAGTGTCGCCCCCCCGCCTCACCTACGAGCAGTACTTC. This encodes CASSQVSPPRLTYEQYF.

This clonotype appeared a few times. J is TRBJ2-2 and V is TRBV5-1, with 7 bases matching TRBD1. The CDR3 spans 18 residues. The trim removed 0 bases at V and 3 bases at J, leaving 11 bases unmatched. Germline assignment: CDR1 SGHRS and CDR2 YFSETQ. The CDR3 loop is CASSLDRGGFVDTGELFF. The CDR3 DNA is TGCGCCAGCAGCTTGGACAGGGGCGGATTTGTTGACACCGGGGAGCTGTTTTTT.

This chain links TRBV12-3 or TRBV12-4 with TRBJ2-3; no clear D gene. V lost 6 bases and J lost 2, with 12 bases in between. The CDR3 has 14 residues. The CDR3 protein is CASSLGRHTDTQYF. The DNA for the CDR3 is TGTGCCAGCAGCCTCGGCCGGCACACAGATACGCAGTATTTT.

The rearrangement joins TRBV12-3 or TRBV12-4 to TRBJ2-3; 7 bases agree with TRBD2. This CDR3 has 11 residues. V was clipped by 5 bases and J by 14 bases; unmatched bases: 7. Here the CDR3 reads CASSPGLVGYF. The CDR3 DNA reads TGTGCCAGCAGTCCTGGACTAGTCGGGTATTTT.

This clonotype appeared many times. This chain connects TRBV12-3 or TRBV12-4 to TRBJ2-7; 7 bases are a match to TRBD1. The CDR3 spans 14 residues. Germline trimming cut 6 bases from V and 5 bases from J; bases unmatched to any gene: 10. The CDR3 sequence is CASSPGQEAHEQYF. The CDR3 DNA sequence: TGTGCCAGCAGCCCCGGACAGGAGGCTCACGAGCAGTACTTC.

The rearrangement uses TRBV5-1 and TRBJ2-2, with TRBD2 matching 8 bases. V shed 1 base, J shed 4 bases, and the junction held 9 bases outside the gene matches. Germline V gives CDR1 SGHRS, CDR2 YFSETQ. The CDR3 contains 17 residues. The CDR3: CASSLITGGLGTGELFF. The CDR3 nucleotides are TGCGCCAGCAGCTTGATAACGGGGGGGCTCGGCACCGGGGAGCTGTTTTTT. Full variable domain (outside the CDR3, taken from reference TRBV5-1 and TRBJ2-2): KAGVTQTPRYLIKTRGQQVTLSCSPISGHRSVSWYQQTPGQGLQFLFEYFSETQRNKGNFPGRFSGRQFSNSRSEMNVSTLELGDSALYLCASSLITGGLGTGELFFGEGSRLTVL.

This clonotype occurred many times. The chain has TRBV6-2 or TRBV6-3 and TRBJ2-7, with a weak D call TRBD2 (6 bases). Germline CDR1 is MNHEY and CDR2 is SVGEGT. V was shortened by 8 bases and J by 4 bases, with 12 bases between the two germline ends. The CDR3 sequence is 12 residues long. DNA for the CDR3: TGTGCCAGCTCCCCCCGGGGGTACGAGCAGTACGTC. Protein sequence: CASSPRGYEQYV.